Sequencing of this T cell receptor beta chain was carried out in a study of shared clonotypes between healthy human individuals. Study context: The donor group consisted of a couple of women and three men, aged 18 to 49.

Only Caucasian adults living in Nashville, Tennessee made up the donor group. This clone was recorded once. No antigen is known for it. V lost 2 bases and J 2 bases, leaving 9 bases between the germline ends. Per the germline V gene, CDR1 is SGHTA and CDR2 is FQGTGA. The CDR3 has 15 residues. General study findings and limits: Generally, naive subsets came out with larger estimated richness than memory subsets.

The table came from immunoSEQ multiplex PCR; TCRdb's copy has only in-frame clones and leaves some out. The sample has about 960,000 clones, roughly 72% seen once; the top ten hold over 1.3%. The TCR originated in a man aged 18 to 30 in good health. The rearrangement uses TRBV7-3 and TRBJ1-4; possible D gene TRBD1, 6 bases. The sequencing input was memory CD4+ T cells sorted from blood. As to subset: CD45RA-negative fraction. CDR3 region: CASSLSGATNEKLFF. In DNA form, the CDR3 reads TGTGCCAGCAGCTTATCAGGGGCCACTAATGAAAAACTGTTTTTT. The full variable domain, completed using reference TRBV7-3 and TRBJ1-4, is GAGVSQTPSNKVTEKGKYVELRCDPISGHTALYWYRQSLGQGPEFLIYFQGTGAADDSGLPNDRFFAVRPEGSVSTLKIQRTERGDSAVYLCASSLSGATNEKLFFGSGTQLSVL.